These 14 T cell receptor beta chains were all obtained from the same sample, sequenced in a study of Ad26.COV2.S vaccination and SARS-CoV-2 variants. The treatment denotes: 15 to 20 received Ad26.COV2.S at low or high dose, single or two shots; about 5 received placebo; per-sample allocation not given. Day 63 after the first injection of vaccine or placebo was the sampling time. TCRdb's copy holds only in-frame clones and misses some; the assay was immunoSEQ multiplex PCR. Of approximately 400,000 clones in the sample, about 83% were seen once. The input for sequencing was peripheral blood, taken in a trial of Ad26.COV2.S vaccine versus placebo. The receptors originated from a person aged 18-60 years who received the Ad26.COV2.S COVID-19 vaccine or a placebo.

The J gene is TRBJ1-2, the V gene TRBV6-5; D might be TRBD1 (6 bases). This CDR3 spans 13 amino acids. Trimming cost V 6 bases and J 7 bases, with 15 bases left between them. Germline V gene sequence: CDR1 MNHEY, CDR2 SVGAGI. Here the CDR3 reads CASRYSGELGYTF. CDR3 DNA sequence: TGTGCCAGCAGGTATTCAGGGGAACTTGGCTACACCTTC.

CDR3 in amino acids: CASSPGLAGGFTDTQYF. In DNA form, the CDR3 reads TGCGCCAGCAGCCCGGGACTAGCGGGGGGATTCACAGATACGCAGTATTTT. The rearrangement uses TRBV5-1 and TRBJ2-3, with 15 bases aligning to TRBD2. Per germline, CDR1 SGHRS and CDR2 YFSETQ. The CDR3 length is 17 residues. Trimming cost V 4 bases and J 2 bases; bases outside gene matches: 5.

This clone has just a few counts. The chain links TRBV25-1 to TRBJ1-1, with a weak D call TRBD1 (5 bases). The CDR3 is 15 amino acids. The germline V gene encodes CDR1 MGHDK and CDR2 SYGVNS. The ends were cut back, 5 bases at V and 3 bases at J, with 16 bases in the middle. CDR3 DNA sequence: TGTGCCAGCAGTAACCACAGGTCCGGGGACACTGAAGCTTTCTTT. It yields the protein CASSNHRSGDTEAFF. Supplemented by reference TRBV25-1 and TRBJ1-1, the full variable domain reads EADIYQTPRYLVIGTGKKITLECSQTMGHDKMYWYQQDPGMELHLIHYSYGVNSTEKGDLSSESTVSRIRTEHFPLTLESARPSHTSQYLCASSNHRSGDTEAFFGQGTRLTVV.

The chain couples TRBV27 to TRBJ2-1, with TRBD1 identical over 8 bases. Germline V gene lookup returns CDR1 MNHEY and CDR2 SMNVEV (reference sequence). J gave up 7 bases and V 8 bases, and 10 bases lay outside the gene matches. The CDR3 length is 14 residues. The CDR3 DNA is TGTGCCAGCGGGAAGGGACAGGTAAAAAATGAGCAGTTCTTC. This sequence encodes CASGKGQVKNEQFF.

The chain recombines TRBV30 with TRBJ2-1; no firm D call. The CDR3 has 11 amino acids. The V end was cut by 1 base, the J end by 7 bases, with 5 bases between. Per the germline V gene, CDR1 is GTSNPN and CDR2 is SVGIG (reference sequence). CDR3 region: CAWSGGNEQFF. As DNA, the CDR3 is TGTGCCTGGAGTGGGGGTAATGAGCAGTTCTTC. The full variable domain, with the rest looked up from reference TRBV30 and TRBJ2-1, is SQTIHQWPATLVQPVGSPLSLECTVEGTSNPNLYWYRQAAGRGLQLLFYSVGIGQISSEVPQNLSASRPQDRQFILSSKKLLLSDSGFYLCAWSGGNEQFFGPGTRLTVL.

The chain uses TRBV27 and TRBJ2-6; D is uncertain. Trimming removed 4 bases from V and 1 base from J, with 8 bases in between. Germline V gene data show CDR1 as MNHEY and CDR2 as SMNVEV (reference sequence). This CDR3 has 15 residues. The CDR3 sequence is CASSSLGSGANVLTF. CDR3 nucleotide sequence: TGTGCCAGCAGTTCCTTGGGGTCTGGGGCCAACGTCCTGACTTTC.

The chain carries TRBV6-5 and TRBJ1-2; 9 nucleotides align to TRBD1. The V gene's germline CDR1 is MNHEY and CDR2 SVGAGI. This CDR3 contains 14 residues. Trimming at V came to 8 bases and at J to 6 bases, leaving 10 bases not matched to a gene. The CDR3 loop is CASGTPGQGDGYTF. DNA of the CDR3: TGTGCCAGCGGCACACCGGGACAGGGCGATGGCTACACCTTC.

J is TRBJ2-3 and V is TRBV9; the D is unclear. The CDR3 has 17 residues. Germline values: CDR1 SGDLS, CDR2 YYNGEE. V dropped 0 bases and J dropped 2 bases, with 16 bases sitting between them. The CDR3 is CASSVDGLPTFTDTQYF. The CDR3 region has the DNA TGTGCCAGCAGCGTAGACGGGCTCCCTACCTTCACAGATACGCAGTATTTT.

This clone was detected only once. CDR3 protein: CASSDPSGKDEQFF. The CDR3 nucleotides read TGCGCCAGCAGCGACCCTAGCGGGAAAGATGAGCAGTTCTTC. The rearrangement joins TRBV5-1 to TRBJ2-1; 9 bases match TRBD2. The CDR3 extends over 14 amino acids. V shed 4 bases, J shed 8 bases, and the junction held 7 bases outside the gene matches. CDR1 and CDR2 (germline): SGHRS, YFSETQ.

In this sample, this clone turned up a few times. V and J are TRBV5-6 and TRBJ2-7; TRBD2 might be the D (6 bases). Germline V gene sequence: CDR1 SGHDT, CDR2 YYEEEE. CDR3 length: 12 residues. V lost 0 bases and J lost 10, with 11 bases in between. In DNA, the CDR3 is TGTGCCAGCAGCTTGGGGAGGGCTTTTCAGTACTTC. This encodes CASSLGRAFQYF.

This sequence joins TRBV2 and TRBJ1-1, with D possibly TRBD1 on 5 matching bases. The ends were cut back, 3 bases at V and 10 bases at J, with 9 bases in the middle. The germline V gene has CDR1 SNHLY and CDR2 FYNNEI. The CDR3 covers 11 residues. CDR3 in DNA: TGTGCCAGCAGTGAGCCGGGGGGAGCTTTCTTT. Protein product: CASSEPGGAFF.

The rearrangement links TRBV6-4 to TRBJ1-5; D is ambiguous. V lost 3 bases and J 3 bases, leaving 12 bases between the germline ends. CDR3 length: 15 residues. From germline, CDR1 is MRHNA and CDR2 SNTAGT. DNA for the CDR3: TGTGCCAGCAGTGAGGCCAGAAGTTTCAATCAGCCCCAGCATTTT. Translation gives CASSEARSFNQPQHF.

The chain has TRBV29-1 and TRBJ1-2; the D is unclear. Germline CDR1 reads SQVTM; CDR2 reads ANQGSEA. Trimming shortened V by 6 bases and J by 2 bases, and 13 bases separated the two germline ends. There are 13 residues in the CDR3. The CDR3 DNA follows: TGCAGCGTCAACTCCCCCCGGAACTATGGCTACACCTTC. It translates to CSVNSPRNYGYTF.

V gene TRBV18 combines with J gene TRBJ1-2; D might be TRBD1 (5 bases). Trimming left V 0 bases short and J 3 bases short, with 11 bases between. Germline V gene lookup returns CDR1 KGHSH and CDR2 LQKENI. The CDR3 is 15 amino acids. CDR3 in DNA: TGTGCCAGCTCACCACCGTCAGGGCTGGACTATGGCTACACCTTC. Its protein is CASSPPSGLDYGYTF.